Presented here are 11 T cell receptor beta chains from one specimen sequenced in a study of identical twins. TCRdb passed the 5' RACE reads through MiXCR, listing each CDR3 protein once. The table records about 250,000 distinct CDR3 sequences, approximately 7.9% of them present only once. These same data were also listed under a study on yellow fever vaccine responses in identical twins.

Material for sequencing was CD8+ T cells sorted from blood. The receptors stem from a woman between 18 and 30 years old in good health.

J is TRBJ2-1 and V is TRBV20-1; D remains unclear. Per the germline V gene, CDR1 is DFQATT and CDR2 is SNEGSKA (reference sequence). CDR3 size: 8 residues. The CDR3, as DNA: TGCAGCCTCAATGAGCAGTTCTTC. It translates to CSLNEQFF.

This clonotype was recorded at least ten times. This chain joins TRBV29-1 and TRBJ2-1; TRBD2 matches 7 bases. Germline loops: CDR1 SQVTM, CDR2 ANQGSEA. CDR3 length: 14 residues. V shed 5 bases and J 7 bases; nucleotides not matched to a gene: 11. The CDR3 DNA sequence: TGCAGCGTTTCAAGCGGGACGGTAGGGAATGAGCAGTTCTTC. Residues: CSVSSGTVGNEQFF.

This chain joins TRBV2 and TRBJ2-3; the D is unclear. CDR3 length: 13 residues. Trimming cost V 7 bases and J 2 bases, with 10 bases left between them. The germline V gene encodes CDR1 SNHLY and CDR2 FYNNEI. The chain's CDR3 is CASTKGYTDTQYF. The CDR3 DNA follows: TGTGCCAGCACTAAAGGATACACAGATACGCAGTATTTT.

This chain links TRBV5-1 with TRBJ2-7, with D possibly matching TRBD2 (5 bases). Trimming took 2 bases from V and 3 from J, leaving 9 bases between them. The germline V gene has CDR1 SGHRS and CDR2 YFSETQ. The CDR3 spans 13 residues. The CDR3: CASSFGLNYEQYF. The CDR3 nucleotides read TGCGCCAGCAGCTTCGGACTGAACTACGAGCAGTACTTC.

This clonotype was picked up a small number of times. This sequence joins TRBV20-1 and TRBJ2-7, with 10 bases matching TRBD1. V shed 6 bases and J 4 bases; nucleotides not matched to a gene: 9. The CDR3 extends over 14 amino acids. Germline CDR1 reads DFQATT; CDR2 reads SNEGSKA (reference sequence). DNA of the CDR3: TGCAGTGCAGTCGACCGGGACAGGGGTTACGAGCAGTACTTC. Amino acids: CSAVDRDRGYEQYF.

This clonotype was observed at least ten times. One end of the junction does not line up with germline, which may come from a read error. The rearrangement joins TRBV12-3 or TRBV12-4 to TRBJ2-5; D gene uncertain. The CDR3 runs 14 residues. The CDR3 sequence: CASSLGYGQETQYF. The DNA of the CDR3 is TGTGCCAGCAGCTTAGGGTACGGCCAAGAGACCCAGTACTTC.

In its sample, this clonotype was seen many times. The V gene is TRBV12-3 or TRBV12-4, the J gene TRBJ1-2, with TRBD1 as a possible D gene (6 bases). The length of the CDR3 is 13 residues. The V and J ends lost 6 bases and 8 bases respectively, with 16 bases between them. The CDR3 loop reads CASSPSRGWGYTF. The CDR3 coding sequence is TGTGCCAGCAGCCCCTCCAGGGGCTGGGGCTACACCTTC.

The V gene is TRBV11-2, the J gene TRBJ2-1, with 9 nucleotides matching TRBD2. This CDR3 contains 18 residues. The germline V gene has CDR1 SGHAT and CDR2 FQNNGV. V was clipped by 1 base and J by 2 bases; unmatched bases: 9. In DNA, the CDR3 is TGTGCCAGCAGCTTAGGTCGTTCGGCGGGGGGGCCCTACAATGAGCAGTTCTTC. It encodes CASSLGRSAGGPYNEQFF.

In its sample, this clonotype was seen many times. This chain links TRBV3-1 with TRBJ1-1; no clear D gene. The CDR3 is made up of 14 amino acids. With 0 bases removed from V and 1 base from J, the gap between germline ends came to 6 bases. CDR1 LGHDT and CDR2 YNNKEL come from the germline V gene (reference sequence). The CDR3 loop is CASSQDHQNTEAFF. CDR3 DNA sequence: TGTGCCAGCAGCCAAGATCACCAGAACACTGAAGCTTTCTTT.

This clonotype was seen at least ten times. This rearrangement joins TRBV7-2 to TRBJ2-1, with TRBD2 matching over 12 bases. The CDR3 has 14 residues. Trimming at V came to 8 bases and at J to 8 bases, leaving 7 bases not matched to a gene. The germline CDR1 and CDR2 sequences are SGHTA and FQGNSA. CDR3 in amino acids: CASAPSGGGYEQFF. DNA of the CDR3: TGTGCCAGCGCACCTAGCGGGGGGGGCTATGAGCAGTTCTTC.

The rearrangement links TRBV20-1 to TRBJ2-2; possible D gene TRBD1, 6 bases. V lost 4 bases and J lost 5, with 11 bases in between. CDR1 DFQATT and CDR2 SNEGSKA come from the germline V gene (reference sequence). This CDR3 is 13 amino acids long. Written as DNA, the CDR3 is TGCAGTGCTAAGGGGGAGATGACCGGGGAGCTGTTTTTT. Encoded protein: CSAKGEMTGELFF.